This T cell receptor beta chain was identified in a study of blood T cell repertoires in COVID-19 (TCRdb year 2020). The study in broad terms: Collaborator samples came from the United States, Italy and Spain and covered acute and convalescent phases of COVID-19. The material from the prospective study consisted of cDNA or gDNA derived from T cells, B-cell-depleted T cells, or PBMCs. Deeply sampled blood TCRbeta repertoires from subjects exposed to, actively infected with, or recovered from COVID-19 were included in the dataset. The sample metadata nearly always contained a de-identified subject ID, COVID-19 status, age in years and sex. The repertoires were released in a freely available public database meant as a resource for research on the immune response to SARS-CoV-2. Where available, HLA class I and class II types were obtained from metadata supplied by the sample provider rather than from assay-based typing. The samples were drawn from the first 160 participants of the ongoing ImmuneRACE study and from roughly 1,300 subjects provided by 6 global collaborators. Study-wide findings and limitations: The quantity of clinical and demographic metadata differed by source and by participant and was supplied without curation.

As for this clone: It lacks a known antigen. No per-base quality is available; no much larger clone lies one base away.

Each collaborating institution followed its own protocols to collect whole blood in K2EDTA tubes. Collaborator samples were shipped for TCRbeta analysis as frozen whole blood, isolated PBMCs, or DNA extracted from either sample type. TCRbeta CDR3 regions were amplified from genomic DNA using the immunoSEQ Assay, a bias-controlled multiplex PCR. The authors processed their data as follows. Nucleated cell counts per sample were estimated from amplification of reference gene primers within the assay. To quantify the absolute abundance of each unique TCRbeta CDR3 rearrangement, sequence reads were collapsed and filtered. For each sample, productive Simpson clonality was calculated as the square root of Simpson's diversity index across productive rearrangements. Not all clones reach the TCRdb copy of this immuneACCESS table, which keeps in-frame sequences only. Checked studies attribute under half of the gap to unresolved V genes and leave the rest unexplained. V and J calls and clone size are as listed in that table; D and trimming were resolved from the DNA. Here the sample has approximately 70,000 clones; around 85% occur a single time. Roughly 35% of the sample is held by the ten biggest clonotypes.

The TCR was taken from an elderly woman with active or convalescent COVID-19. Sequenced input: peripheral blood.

The DNA sequence is given as TGCAGCGCCACGGGACACCTGAACACTGAAGCTTTCTTT. It specifies CSATGHLNTEAFF. The V gene is TRBV29-1 and the J gene is TRBJ1-1, with TRBD1 as a weak D call on 6 bases. V is cut by 7 bases and J by 0 bases, and the space between the germline ends is 12 bases. From the germline V gene, CDR1 is SQVTM and CDR2 is ANQGSEA. The CDR3 sequence holds 13 residues, the cysteine and phenylalanine included. Here the CDR3 DNA is all that survives: 39 bases in frame from base 1.